This T cell receptor (beta chain) was retrieved from a study of STAT5B mutations in CD4+ large granular lymphocyte leukemia (dated by TCRdb to 2022 to 2024). For the study in its entirety: Among healthy controls, the CDR3 'QG' motif was associated with a particular HLA allele. The study compared the TCRbeta repertoires of patients with CD4+ T-cell large granular lymphocyte leukemia against the TCRbeta repertoires of healthy blood donors. Flow cytometry performed on FACSCanto II or FACSVerse showed that the purified fractions had more than 95% purity among lymphocytes. Overall study outcomes, separate from this receptor: TRBV06-family usage was enriched among the top patient clones (8/27) compared with healthy controls (2/35). Main leukemic clonotypes were private to each patient, although under 30% appeared at low frequency in other patients' non-leukemic repertoires. Compared with healthy CD4+ repertoires, CD4-sorted patient repertoires appeared more clonal, and this difference remained even after the putative leukemic clones were removed. The data were not HLA-matched, and the relatively small sample size could explain the higher clonality seen in CD4+ compared with CD8+ T-LGLL.

The immunoSEQ assay at survey resolution was applied to genomic DNA for sequencing of TCRbeta rearrangements. In the original analysis: In the TCR sequencing data, the smallest productive clonotype frequency that could be detected was 2.59 x 10-5. Analyses included only productive TCRbeta rearrangements, meaning complete and in-frame sequences. The clonality of each sample was calculated as Simpson clonality in the immunoSEQ Analyzer version 3.0. Clones were categorized by frequency as very rare, small, medium, large (1-20%) or hyperexpanded (>20%). OLGA 1.2.3 estimated generation probabilities, VDJtools produced V-gene circos plots, VDJdb was queried for specificities, and GLIPH identified CDR3 motifs. TCRdb retrieved this table from immuneACCESS and kept in-frame rearrangements only. Not all clones are present; in checked studies, unresolved V genes account for under half, and no reason is known for the remainder. D and trimming come from the DNA, and the V and J calls and clone size come from that table. A total of under 35,000 clones appear in this sample, 55% to 80% of them only once. The ten top clones hold roughly 1.6% of the sample.

This clone has more than one count but fewer than ten. No cognate antigen has been identified for it. No much larger clone exists at a distance of one base, and base qualities are not known. The healthy control group was made up of some 38 blood donors, and the Finnish Red Cross blood service supplied their buffy coats. All TCR-sequenced material derived from peripheral blood: patient blood samples and healthy donor buffy coats. Ficoll-Hypaque gradient centrifugation was used to isolate peripheral blood mononuclear cells. CD4+ cells were purified magnetically from the buffy coats of healthy controls. Genomic DNA was extracted using the Gentra Puregene Cell and Tissue kit, and a Qubit 2.0 fluorometer was used to quantify it. V sheds 0 bases and J sheds 0 bases, leaving 9 bases between their ends. The germline V gene (reference sequence) sets CDR1 to SGHKS and CDR2 to YYEKEE. The CDR3 goes from the cysteine to the phenylalanine over 16 residues. Only CDR3 DNA remains: 48 bases, in frame from the first base.

Sequencing was carried out using CD4+ T cells from blood buffy coats. The sequence links TRBV5-5 to TRBJ2-2; the D gene cannot be resolved beyond TRBD1 or TRBD2, each matching 5 bases. This sequence was found in a human donor in good health. In nucleotide form, the sequence is TGTGCCAGCAGCTTGGTGGTGGGGGCGAACACCGGGGAGCTGTTTTTT. Translation gives CASSLVVGANTGELFF.